This T cell receptor beta chain was retrieved from a study of blood T cell repertoires in COVID-19. Study at large: The cDNA or gDNA used as material had been derived from T cells, B-cell-depleted T cells, or PBMCs.

Germline CDR1 SNHLY, CDR2 FYNNEI. The CDR3 runs to 16 residues. V lost 11 bases, J lost 0 bases, and 20 bases lay in between. In the original processing: Estimated nucleated cell counts came from reference gene primer amplification. Generated by immunoSEQ multiplex PCR, the TCRdb table keeps only in-frame clones and is missing some. That table gives V, J and clone size, and the DNA gave D and trimming. The sample yields about 200,000 clones, more than 70% seen once. One Seattle source followed patients from active infection through their disease course. Sample: peripheral blood. The sequence was obtained from a man between 50 and 59 years old with COVID-19, enrolled during active disease. The chain couples TRBV2 to TRBJ1-3, with a tentative D call TRBD1 (5 bases). CDR3 residues: CASNPGTPDSGNTIYF. The CDR3 DNA reads as TGTGCCTCGAATCCGGGGACTCCCGACTCTGGAAACACCATATATTTT.